The 15 T cell receptor beta chains presented below share a single source sample, sequenced in a study of cytomegalovirus exposure and HLA in healthy donors. Both 60 Vbeta primers and 13 Jbeta primers went into the PCR. The data were produced by immunoSEQ multiplex PCR, yet TCRdb's version contains in-frame clones alone and is incomplete. The sample lists about 120,000 clones; roughly four fifths were seen once. Sequenced sample: PBMCs. Receptors originate from a woman younger than 30 in good health and CMV-seronegative.

The chain has TRBV27 and TRBJ1-1; TRBD1 might be the D (6 bases). Germline CDR1 MNHEY, CDR2 SMNVEV (reference sequence). V was cut by 5 bases and J by 1 base, with 14 bases left in between. The CDR3 runs 15 residues. The CDR3 loop reads CASSPRTAENTEAFF. The CDR3 nucleotides read TGTGCCAGCAGTCCCCGGACAGCGGAGAACACTGAAGCTTTCTTT.

The J gene is TRBJ2-7, the V gene TRBV4-2; tentative D call: TRBD1 (5 bases). The CDR3 contains 17 residues. Germline V CDR1 and CDR2: LGHNA, YNFKEQ. Trimming pared 2 bases from V and 0 bases from J, leaving 17 bases between. The CDR3 sequence: CASSQPIGVRSSYEQYF. The CDR3 region has the DNA TGTGCCAGCAGCCAACCAATAGGGGTGAGGAGCTCCTACGAGCAGTACTTC.

This clone was counted a few times. The J gene is TRBJ2-7, the V gene TRBV2; D not resolved. CDR3 size: 11 residues. The germline gives CDR1 SNHLY, CDR2 FYNNEI. The V gene lost 4 bases and the J gene lost 7 bases, with 8 bases spanning the gap. The chain's CDR3 is CASSGPAEQYF. CDR3 DNA: TGTGCCAGCAGTGGGCCAGCGGAGCAGTACTTC. The variable domain in full, completed from reference TRBV2 and TRBJ2-7, reads EPEVTQTPSHQVTQMGQEVILRCVPISNHLYFYWYRQILGQKVEFLVSFYNNEISEKSEIFDDQFSVERPDGSNFTLKIRSTKLEDSAMYFCASSGPAEQYFGPGTRLTVT.

CDR3 in amino acids: CASSWRTSGTFYEQYF. DNA for the CDR3: TGTGCCAGCTCATGGAGGACTAGCGGGACTTTCTACGAGCAGTACTTC. The J gene is TRBJ2-7, the V gene TRBV18, with TRBD2 identical over 12 bases. Germline CDR1 KGHSH, CDR2 LQKENI. The CDR3 has 16 residues. Losses at the gene ends were 5 bases for V and 3 bases for J; bases not matched to a gene: 8.

The chain has TRBV6-5 and TRBJ2-3, with 7 bases that match TRBD1. The CDR3 is 15 residues long. Germline V lookup: CDR1 MNHEY, CDR2 SVGAGI. With 8 bases clipped from V and 5 bases from J, the junction kept 13 bases outside the gene matches. The DNA of the CDR3 is TGTGCCAGCGGTACACGACAGGGTTTGGGAGATACGCAGTATTTT. Protein product: CASGTRQGLGDTQYF.

The chain is built from TRBV7-8 and TRBJ2-7, with 8 bases that match TRBD1. The CDR3 consists of 15 residues. V lost 1 base to trimming and J lost 4 bases; unmatched junction nucleotides: 6. Germline values: CDR1 SGHVS, CDR2 FQNEAQ. CDR3 residues: CASSLVRQGAYEQYF. Written as DNA, the CDR3 is TGTGCCAGCAGCTTAGTCCGGCAGGGGGCTTACGAGCAGTACTTC.

The chain couples TRBV5-1 to TRBJ2-3; the D is unclear. V lost 0 bases to trimming and J lost 6 bases, with 8 bases between them. CDR3 length: 13 amino acids. Per germline, CDR1 SGHRS and CDR2 YFSETQ. CDR3 bases: TGCGCCAGCAGCTTGGGGAGTATGGATACGCAGTATTTT. Translated, it gives CASSLGSMDTQYF.

The chain links TRBV25-1 to TRBJ2-3; 9 bases match TRBD2. The J segment lost 0 bases and the V segment lost 8 bases, leaving 9 bases of the junction unmatched. The CDR3 is made up of 16 amino acids. Germline values: CDR1 MGHDK, CDR2 SYGVNS. The CDR3 protein is CASCPGGGGSTDTQYF. The CDR3, as DNA: TGTGCCAGCTGCCCGGGCGGGGGGGGTAGCACAGATACGCAGTATTTT.

The chain uses TRBV6-1 and TRBJ2-2, with TRBD2 identical over 8 bases. Germline lookup yields CDR1 MNHNS and CDR2 SASEGT. CDR3 length equals 15 residues. Trimming at V came to 3 bases and at J to 6 bases, leaving 6 bases not matched to a gene. Here the CDR3 reads CASSEKAGEAGELFF. The CDR3 region has the DNA TGTGCCAGCAGTGAGAAAGCGGGAGAGGCCGGGGAGCTGTTTTTT.

The chain employs TRBV5-4 and TRBJ2-4, with D uncertain. Trimming removed 4 bases from V and 8 bases from J, with 19 bases in between. CDR1 SGHNT and CDR2 YYREEE come from the germline V gene (reference sequence). The CDR3 covers 15 residues. The CDR3 is CASSGTRVALDIQYF. DNA of the CDR3: TGTGCCAGCAGCGGAACCCGGGTCGCTTTAGACATTCAGTACTTC.

This clone came up once. This chain connects TRBV7-2 to TRBJ2-1, with D tentatively TRBD2 (6 bases). Germline CDR1 SGHTA, CDR2 FQGNSA. The CDR3 is made up of 15 amino acids. V lost 1 base to trimming and J lost 3 bases, with 10 bases between them. In nucleotides, the CDR3 is TGTGCCAGCAGCTTAGAACTAGCAAGCTACAATGAGCAGTTCTTC. Translation: CASSLELASYNEQFF.

The chain has TRBV19 and TRBJ1-1; D not certain. From germline, CDR1 is LNHDA and CDR2 SQIVND (reference sequence). This CDR3 region has 13 residues. Trimming removed 6 bases from V and 0 bases from J, with 8 bases in between. In DNA, the CDR3 is TGTGCCAGTAGCTACTTAATGAACACTGAAGCTTTCTTT. Protein: CASSYLMNTEAFF.

This clone was seen only a few times. The chain links TRBV5-1 to TRBJ2-3; possible D gene TRBD2, 5 bases. This CDR3 has 13 residues. The V gene lost 3 bases and the J gene lost 11 bases, with 16 bases spanning the gap. The germline gives CDR1 SGHRS, CDR2 YFSETQ. The CDR3 loop is CASSSLSEAGQYF. In DNA form, the CDR3 reads TGCGCCAGCAGCTCCTTATCCGAGGCGGGGCAGTATTTT.

The chain combines TRBV5-6 with TRBJ2-7; 10 nucleotides agree with TRBD2. The CDR3 sequence is 19 residues long. With V trimmed by 2 bases and J by 0 bases, 14 bases remained unmatched. Germline V gene sequence: CDR1 SGHDT, CDR2 YYEEEE. This chain's CDR3 is CASSLILVAGGLSSYEQYF. CDR3 DNA sequence: TGTGCCAGCAGCTTAATCTTGGTAGCGGGAGGCCTGAGCTCCTACGAGCAGTACTTC.

The rearrangement joins TRBV11-2 to TRBJ2-5, with D tentatively TRBD1 (5 bases). CDR1 SGHAT and CDR2 FQNNGV come from the germline V gene. Trimming pared 2 bases from V and 5 bases from J, leaving 15 bases between. CDR3 length: 15 amino acids. The CDR3 coding sequence is TGTGCCAGCAGCTTACCCCGGACACGGGCGGAGACCCAGTACTTC. Its protein product is CASSLPRTRAETQYF.